This paragraph covers one T cell receptor (beta chain) sequence. A single record per CDR3 protein comes from TCRdb applying MiXCR to the RACE reads. The sample yields fewer than 500,000 distinct CDR3 sequences, roughly 4.8% seen once. The data derive from a study of human T cells and chemical hapten exposure. The time point denotes: patch test 1, 2 weeks after DPC sensitization. The treatment is: therapeutic diphenylcyclopropenone sensitization with weekly scalp DPC. CDR1 and CDR2 (germline): DFQATT, SNEGSKA (reference sequence). J lost 10 bases, V lost 1 base, and 8 bases had no gene match. The CDR3 loop spans 15 amino acids.

The chain carries TRBV20-1 and TRBJ1-6, with 9 bases fitting TRBD1. The sequence derives from a woman aged 45-65 years with alopecia areata. Some clones in this sample may be carry-over from other donors' samples. Specimen: whole blood, collected in connection with sensitization to the hapten diphenylcyclopropenone (DPC). CDR3 sequence reads: CSARARRTGASPLHF. The DNA for the CDR3 is TGCAGTGCTAGAGCCCGAAGGACAGGGGCGTCACCCCTCCACTTT.